This T cell receptor (beta chain) was captured by sequencing in a study of Graves' ophthalmopathy and Graves' hyperthyroidism. This clonotype has a handful of counts. The authors amplified TCR beta CDR3 regions, and they did so from RNA transcripts for repertoire sequencing. The workflow started with a first-round RT-PCR run with HTBI primers and then moved on to a second-round multiplex PCR. From the multiplex PCR reads, TCRdb called clonotypes with MiXCR, one entry per CDR3 protein. The sample lists over a million distinct CDR3 sequences; roughly two fifths were seen once. Trimming cost V 10 bases and J 4 bases; bases outside gene matches: 12. Germline assignment: CDR1 MNHEY and CDR2 SMNVEV (reference sequence). CDR3 length: 15 amino acids.

Material for sequencing was peripheral blood or thyroid tissue (not recorded which). The receptor was isolated from an adult man with Graves' hyperthyroidism. The chain carries TRBV27 and TRBJ2-7, with 11 positions matching TRBD1. DNA of the CDR3: TGTGCCACAAAACGATCCGGGACAGGGGGGTACGAGCAGTACTTC. It encodes CATKRSGTGGYEQYF.